The present T cell receptor (beta chain) was sequenced within a study of memory CD4+ T cells and cytomegalovirus serostatus. General study results and limits: Median bootstrapped AUC for CMV status was just under 0.97 originally, around 0.91 US-trained. The CMV-associated TCR signature appears largely within the CD4+ memory repertoire. Each of approximately 73 CMV-associated TCRbeta sequences occurred in one to five individuals.

Single viable CD3+CD4+CD8-CD45RO+ cells were sorted as the memory CD4+ T cells. Assay used: immunoSEQ multiplex PCR; TCRdb lists only in-frame clones, some missing. This sample has 40,000 to 55,000 clones, with roughly 74% found just once. Looked up from germline, CDR1 is SGHDN and CDR2 is FVKESK. This CDR3 has 14 amino acids. Trimming removed 0 bases from V and 5 bases from J, with 10 bases in between. Comments on this clone: Its target is unknown.

The rearrangement links TRBV14 to TRBJ1-2; D is undetermined. Material for sequencing was memory CD4+ T cells from blood. The clonotype was recovered from an adult in good health and CMV-seropositive. This chain's CDR3 is CASSQDILGYGYTF. The CDR3 nucleotides are TGTGCCAGCAGCCAAGATATTTTGGGTTATGGCTACACCTTC.